The 8 T cell receptor beta chains presented below share a single source sample, sequenced in a study of shared clonotypes between healthy human individuals. Generated by immunoSEQ multiplex PCR, the TCRdb table keeps only in-frame clones and is missing some. This sample has some 2.1 million clones, with around 95% found just once. The sequencing sample was made of naive CD4+ T cells sorted from blood. As for subset: CD45RA+ positively selected. The receptor source for this set is a man between 18 and 35 years old in good health.

As for this clone: Within the sample, other DNA sequences also encode this same CDR3. V usage is TRBV6-6 and J usage is TRBJ2-1, with D perhaps matching TRBD2 (5 bases). CDR3 size: 14 residues. The V gene lost 2 bases and the J gene lost 4 bases, with 9 bases spanning the gap. Germline CDR1 is MNHNY and CDR2 is SVGAGI (reference sequence). The CDR3 protein is CASSYVGSYNEQFF. The CDR3 nucleotides read TGTGCCAGCAGTTACGTTGGGAGTTACAATGAGCAGTTCTTC.

To note about this clone: Other DNA sequences in this specimen translate into the identical CDR3. V and J are TRBV5-1 and TRBJ2-7; possible D gene TRBD2, 5 bases. Germline-derived CDR1 and CDR2 are SGHRS and YFSETQ. Trimming removed 0 bases at V and 2 bases at J, with 6 bases between. The CDR3 has 13 residues. CDR3 amino acids: CASSLGTPYEQYF. DNA for the CDR3: TGCGCCAGCAGCTTGGGGACTCCCTACGAGCAGTACTTC.

The chain links TRBV5-6 to TRBJ2-5, with D maybe TRBD1 (5 bases). Trimming stripped 2 bases from V and 5 bases from J, with 13 bases between. CDR3 size: 14 residues. The V gene's germline CDR1 is SGHDT and CDR2 YYEEEE. Written as DNA, the CDR3 is TGTGCCAGCAGCTTCCAGGGCCCGTTGGAGACCCAGTACTTC. This encodes CASSFQGPLETQYF.

The rearrangement links TRBV2 to TRBJ1-5; D is unresolved. The CDR3 is made up of 15 amino acids. Germline V CDR1 and CDR2: SNHLY, FYNNEI. Trimming took off 6 bases at V and 1 base at J, with 13 bases between the two ends. The CDR3 coding sequence is TGTGCCAGCAGCGGCGGCGGCTTCAGCAATCAGCCCCAGCATTTT. Translating it yields CASSGGGFSNQPQHF.

For this clone: The same CDR3 is also encoded by other DNA sequences in this sample. V and J are TRBV7-9 and TRBJ2-3; D tentatively fits TRBD1 or TRBD2 (5 bases each). CDR1 and CDR2 (germline): SEHNR, FQNEAQ (reference sequence). Deletions cut 3 bases from V and 0 bases from J, with 7 bases between. The CDR3 spans 14 residues. The CDR3 DNA follows: TGTGCCAGCAGCTTCGAGGGGAGCACAGATACGCAGTATTTT. It specifies CASSFEGSTDTQYF.

V is TRBV5-4 and J is TRBJ2-7, with D perhaps matching TRBD1 or TRBD2 (5 bases each). The CDR3 is 15 residues long. Trimming shortened V by 1 base and J by 1 base, and 12 bases separated the two germline ends. Germline loops: CDR1 SGHNT, CDR2 YYREEE (reference sequence). DNA for the CDR3: TGTGCCAGCAGCTTGCCCGGGACGGTGTCCTACGAGCAGTACTTC. It translates to CASSLPGTVSYEQYF.

The chain joins TRBV7-2 to TRBJ2-2; the D gene is possibly TRBD2 (5 bases). This CDR3 is 14 amino acids long. Germline CDR1 and CDR2: SGHTA and FQGNSA. The V end was cut by 8 bases, the J end by 2 bases, with 12 bases between. Written as DNA, the CDR3 is TGTGCCAGCCGGACCGGGATAAACACCGGGGAGCTGTTTTTT. Translation gives CASRTGINTGELFF.

This clone was observed a single time. The chain couples TRBV7-2 to TRBJ2-7; 7 bases map to TRBD1. Germline loops: CDR1 SGHTA, CDR2 FQGNSA. With V trimmed by 3 bases and J by 0 bases, 2 bases remained unmatched. CDR3 size: 14 residues. Written as DNA, the CDR3 is TGTGCCAGCAGCTTTAGGGGGCACTCCTACGAGCAGTACTTC. This codes for CASSFRGHSYEQYF.